This T cell receptor (beta chain) stems from a study of T-cell memory formation after mild COVID-19. The wider study: TCR clusters largely stayed donor specific.

From 5'RACE with constant-segment primers came TCR alpha and TCR beta cDNA libraries that carried sample barcodes and UMIs. TCRdb passed the 5' RACE reads through MiXCR, listing each CDR3 protein once. This table holds some 180,000 distinct CDR3 sequences, over 10% found once. Losses at the gene ends were 4 bases for V and 4 bases for J; bases not matched to a gene: 10. Germline CDR1 is KGHDR and CDR2 is SFDVKD. CDR3 length equals 17 residues. General study findings and limits: Of the contracting clones, CD4+ ones lay mainly in CM and EM, and CD8+ ones in EMRA. Among clones contracting day 15 to 85, CD4/CD8 was balanced, whereas later expanders leaned CD4+.

This clonotype was detected only a few times. The antigen is undetermined. The genes are TRBV24-1 and TRBJ2-3, with TRBD2 matching over 10 bases. This TCR was sampled from a man younger than 30 who had mild COVID-19 (a few samples of this study predate the infection). Cell type and time point are not known. Sequenced: PBMCs or a T cell subset sorted from them (not recorded which). This CDR3 reads CATSDTEVAGGPDTQYF. The CDR3 region has the DNA TGTGCCACCAGTGACACAGAGGTAGCGGGGGGACCAGATACGCAGTATTTT.